The 5 T cell receptor beta chains below were found in one sample sequenced in a study of cytomegalovirus exposure and HLA in healthy donors. Primers included in the PCR were 60 Vbeta and 13 Jbeta primers. Sequenced by immunoSEQ multiplex PCR; TCRdb stores in-frame clones only, minus some. The table lists tens of thousands of clones. Material: PBMCs. The receptor source for this set is a woman aged 25 to 39 in good health and CMV-seropositive.

This chain links TRBV2 with TRBJ2-7; possible D gene TRBD1, 5 bases. The CDR3 has 11 amino acids. Germline V CDR1 and CDR2: SNHLY, FYNNEI. V gave up 4 bases and J gave up 5 bases, with 6 bases separating them. The CDR3 DNA sequence: TGTGCCAGCAGTGGGACAAACGAGCAGTACTTC. Translation: CASSGTNEQYF.

The chain joins TRBV6-5 to TRBJ1-5; 10 bases are a match to TRBD1. The V gene end was trimmed by 4 bases and the J gene end by 3 bases; junction bases not matched to a gene: 6. The germline gives CDR1 MNHEY, CDR2 SVGAGI. This CDR3 is 16 amino acids long. CDR3 sequence (DNA): TGTGCCAGCAGTTCCCGGACAGGGGGGGACAATCAGCCCCAGCATTTT. This codes for CASSSRTGGDNQPQHF.

The rearrangement links TRBV30 to TRBJ1-1, with D uncertain. The CDR3 loop spans 15 amino acids. Per the germline V gene, CDR1 is GTSNPN and CDR2 is SVGIG (reference sequence). V was trimmed by 0 bases and J by 3 bases, leaving 14 bases between them. The CDR3 spells CAWSVGLRVHTEAFF. The CDR3 DNA follows: TGTGCCTGGAGTGTAGGCCTTCGGGTGCACACTGAAGCTTTCTTT.

V and J are TRBV6-1 and TRBJ1-5; tentative D call: TRBD1 (6 bases). This CDR3 has 14 residues. Between the trimmed V and J ends, which lost 5 bases and 5 bases, there was a span of 13 bases. CDR1 is MNHNS, CDR2 SASEGT, per germline. The CDR3: CASSTQGGDQPQHF. The DNA of the CDR3 is TGTGCCAGCAGTACACAGGGCGGAGATCAGCCCCAGCATTTT.

The chain combines TRBV7-9 with TRBJ2-7; no reliable D call. V lost 5 bases and J 5 bases, leaving 19 bases between the germline ends. The CDR3 is 15 residues long. CDR1 and CDR2 from the germline V gene are SEHNR and FQNEAQ (reference sequence). DNA of the CDR3: TGTGCCAGCAGCAGAAGCACAGACACTGCCCACGAGCAGTACTTC. The encoded protein is CASSRSTDTAHEQYF.